The clone carrying this TCR beta chain was seen once. Original data processing: Counts of nucleated cells, estimated from reference gene primer amplification, were obtained. The method was immunoSEQ multiplex PCR; TCRdb's version includes in-frame clones alone and lacks a portion of them. For V, J and clone size, that table is used; D and trimming come from the DNA. This sample has 200,000 or so clones, with approximately 82% found just once. These data belong to a study of blood T cell repertoires in COVID-19. Overall study context: Samples representing acute and convalescent COVID-19 were sourced from the United States, Italy and Spain. T cells, B-cell-depleted T cells, or PBMCs provided the cDNA or gDNA that served as material.

V lost 6 bases and J 1 base, leaving 15 bases between the germline ends. Germline CDR1 and CDR2: SNHLY and FYNNEI. The length of the CDR3 is 15 residues. Specimen: peripheral blood. The rearrangement joins TRBV2 to TRBJ2-5, with D perhaps TRBD1 (6 bases). The sequence was collected from a human donor with acute or convalescent COVID-19. The donor label of this sample is uncertain. The CDR3 nucleotides are TGTGCCAGCAGGACACCGGGCAGGGGCCAAGAGACCCAGTACTTC. The encoded protein is CASRTPGRGQETQYF.